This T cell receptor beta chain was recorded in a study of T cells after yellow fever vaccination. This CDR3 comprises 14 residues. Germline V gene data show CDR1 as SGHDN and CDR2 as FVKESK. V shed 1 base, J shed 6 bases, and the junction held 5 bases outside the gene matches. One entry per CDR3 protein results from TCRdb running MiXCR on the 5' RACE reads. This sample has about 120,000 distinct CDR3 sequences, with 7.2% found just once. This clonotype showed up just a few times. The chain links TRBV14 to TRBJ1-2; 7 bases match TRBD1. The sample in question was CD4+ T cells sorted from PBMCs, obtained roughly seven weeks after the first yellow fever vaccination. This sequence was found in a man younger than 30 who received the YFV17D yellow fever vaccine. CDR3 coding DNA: TGTGCCAGCAGCCAAGGAACCGGGACAGATGGCTACACCTTC. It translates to CASSQGTGTDGYTF.